A selection of T cell receptor beta chains follows, all from one sample in a study of cytomegalovirus exposure and HLA in healthy donors. Using immunoSEQ multiplex PCR, the repertoire was profiled, and TCRdb retains in-frame clones only, with some absent. Here the sample spans about 140,000 clones, 70% to 85% being singletons. Source material: PBMCs. The source is a woman in her thirties or forties in good health and CMV-seronegative. Both conserved end residues are part of each CDR3. D genes are given only for firm matches. Size tells how often a clone was seen (once, few, many) or the class of an expanded clone, and some rows leave it out.

>TRBJ2-1|TRBD2|NA|TRBV7-8
CASSHTPGLVIHNEQFF
TGTGCCAGCAGCCACACCCCGGGACTAGTTATCCACAATGAGCAGTTCTTC
>TRBJ2-7|NA|NA|TRBV25-1
CASKGAGPNIYEQYF
TGTGCCAGCAAAGGTGCAGGCCCCAACATCTACGAGCAGTACTTC
>TRBJ2-2|NA|few|TRBV27
CASRLRGTHSKARTGELFF
TGTGCCAGCAGACTCCGGGGGACGCACTCAAAAGCGAGGACCGGGGAGCTGTTTTTT
>TRBJ1-1|NA|NA|TRBV2
CASRLPTAVVEAFF
TGTGCCAGCAGGCTCCCAACAGCCGTTGTTGAAGCTTTCTTT
>TRBJ2-2|NA|NA|TRBV5-1
CASSLQETTGELFF
TGCGCCAGCAGCTTACAGGAGACCACCGGGGAGCTGTTTTTT
>TRBJ2-7|NA|NA|TRBV7-9
CASSLEAAEQYF
TGTGCCAGCAGCTTAGAAGCGGCCGAGCAGTACTTC
>TRBJ2-1|TRBD2|NA|TRBV28
CASSVLAGDSYNEQFF
TGTGCCAGCAGTGTCCTAGCGGGCGATTCCTACAATGAGCAGTTCTTC
>TRBJ2-5|NA|NA|TRBV5-4
CASNKLGGASGLGETQYF
TGTGCCAGCAACAAATTGGGGGGGGCTAGCGGCCTCGGGGAGACCCAGTACTTC
>TRBJ1-1|NA|NA|TRBV7-3
CASSLRQLNTEAFF
TGTGCCAGCAGCTTACGACAGCTTAACACTGAAGCTTTCTTT
>TRBJ1-4|NA|NA|TRBV5-6
CASSLGAHATNEKLFF
TGTGCCAGCAGCTTGGGGGCCCATGCAACTAATGAAAAACTGTTTTTT
>TRBJ1-5|NA|once|TRBV7-2
CASSFGDFQPQHF
TGTGCCAGCAGCTTCGGGGATTTTCAGCCCCAGCATTTT
>TRBJ2-2|NA|NA|TRBV25-1
CASNPDYTGELFF
TGTGCCAGCAACCCTGACTACACCGGGGAGCTGTTTTTT
>TRBJ2-7|NA|NA|TRBV28
CASRAPGARDYEQYF
TGTGCCAGCAGAGCTCCTGGGGCGCGAGACTACGAGCAGTACTTC